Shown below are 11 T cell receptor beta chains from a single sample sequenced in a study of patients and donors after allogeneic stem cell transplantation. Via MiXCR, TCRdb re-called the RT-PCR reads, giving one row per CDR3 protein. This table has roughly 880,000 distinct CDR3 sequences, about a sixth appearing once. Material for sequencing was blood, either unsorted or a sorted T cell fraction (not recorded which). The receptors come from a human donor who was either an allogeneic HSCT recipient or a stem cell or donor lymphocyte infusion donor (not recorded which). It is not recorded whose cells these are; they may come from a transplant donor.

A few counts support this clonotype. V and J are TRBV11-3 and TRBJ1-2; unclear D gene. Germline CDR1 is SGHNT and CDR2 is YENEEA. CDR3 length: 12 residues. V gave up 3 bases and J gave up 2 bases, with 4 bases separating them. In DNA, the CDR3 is TGTGCCAGCAGCTTTAACAACTATGGCTACACCTTC. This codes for CASSFNNYGYTF.

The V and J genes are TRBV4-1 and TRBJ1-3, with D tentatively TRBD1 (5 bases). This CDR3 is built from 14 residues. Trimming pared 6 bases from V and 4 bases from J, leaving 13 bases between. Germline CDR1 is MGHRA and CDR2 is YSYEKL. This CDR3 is CASRARDEGNTIYF. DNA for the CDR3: TGCGCCAGCAGGGCCCGGGACGAAGGAAACACCATATATTTT.

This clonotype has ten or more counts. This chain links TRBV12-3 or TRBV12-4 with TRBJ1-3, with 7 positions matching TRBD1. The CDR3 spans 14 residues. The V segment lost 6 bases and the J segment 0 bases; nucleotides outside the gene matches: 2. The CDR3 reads CASRTGSSGNTIYF. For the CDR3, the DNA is TGTGCCAGCAGGACAGGGAGCTCTGGAAACACCATATATTTT.

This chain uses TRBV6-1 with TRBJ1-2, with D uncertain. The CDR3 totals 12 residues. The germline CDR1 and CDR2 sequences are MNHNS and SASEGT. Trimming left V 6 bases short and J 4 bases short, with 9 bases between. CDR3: CASRRDPYGYTF. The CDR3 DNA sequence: TGTGCCAGCAGAAGAGACCCCTATGGCTACACCTTC.

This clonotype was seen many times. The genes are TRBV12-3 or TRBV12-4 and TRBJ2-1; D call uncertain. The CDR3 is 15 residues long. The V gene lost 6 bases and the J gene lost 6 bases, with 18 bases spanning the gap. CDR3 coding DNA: TGTGCCAGCAGCCCGTTTACTCGACGCGGCAATGAGCAGTTCTTC. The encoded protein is CASSPFTRRGNEQFF.

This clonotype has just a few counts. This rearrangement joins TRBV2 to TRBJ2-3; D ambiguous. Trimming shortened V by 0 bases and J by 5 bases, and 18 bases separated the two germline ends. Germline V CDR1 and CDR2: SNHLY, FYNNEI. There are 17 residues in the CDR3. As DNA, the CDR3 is TGTGCCAGCAGTGAAGCGCCTTGGACGGAAGTTTTAGATACGCAGTATTTT. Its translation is CASSEAPWTEVLDTQYF.

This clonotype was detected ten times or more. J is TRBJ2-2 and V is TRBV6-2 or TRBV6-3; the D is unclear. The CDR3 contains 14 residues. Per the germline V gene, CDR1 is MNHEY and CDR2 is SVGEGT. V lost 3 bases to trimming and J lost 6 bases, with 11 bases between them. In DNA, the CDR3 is TGTGCCAGCAGTTATAACCTATCCCCCGGGGAGCTGTTTTTT. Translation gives CASSYNLSPGELFF.

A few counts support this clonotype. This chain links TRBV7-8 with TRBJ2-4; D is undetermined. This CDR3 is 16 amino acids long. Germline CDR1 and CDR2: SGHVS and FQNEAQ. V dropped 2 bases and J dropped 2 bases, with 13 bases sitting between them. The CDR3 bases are TGTGCCAGCAGCTTATCTGCGTTGTGGACCAAAAACATTCAGTACTTC. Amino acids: CASSLSALWTKNIQYF. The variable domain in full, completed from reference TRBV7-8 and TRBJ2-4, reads GAGVSQSPRYKVAKRGQDVALRCDPISGHVSLFWYQQALGQGPEFLTYFQNEAQLDKSGLPSDRFFAERPEGSVSTLKIQRTQQEDSAVYLCASSLSALWTKNIQYFGAGTRLSVL.

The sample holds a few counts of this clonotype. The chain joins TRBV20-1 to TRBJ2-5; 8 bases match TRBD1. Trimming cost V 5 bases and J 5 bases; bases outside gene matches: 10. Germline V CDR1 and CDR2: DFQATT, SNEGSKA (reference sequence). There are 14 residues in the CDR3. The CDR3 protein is CSAATGTGGETQYF. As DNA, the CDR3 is TGCAGTGCTGCAACCGGGACAGGAGGGGAGACCCAGTACTTC.

CDR3 coding DNA: TGTGCCAGCAGCTTAGGCAGGGCTAAGCGGAGAACAGATACGCAGTATTTT. It codes for CASSLGRAKRRTDTQYF. This chain links TRBV7-6 with TRBJ2-3, with D perhaps given as TRBD1 or TRBD2 (5 bases each). The CDR3 sequence is 17 residues long. V lost 1 base and J 3 bases, leaving 17 bases between the germline ends. Germline V gene data show CDR1 as SGHVS and CDR2 as FNYEAQ.

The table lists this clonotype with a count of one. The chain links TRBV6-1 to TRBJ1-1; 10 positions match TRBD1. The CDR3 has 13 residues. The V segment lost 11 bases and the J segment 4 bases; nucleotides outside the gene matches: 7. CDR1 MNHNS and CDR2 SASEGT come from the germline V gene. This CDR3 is CAVDRGRGTEAFF. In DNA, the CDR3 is TGTGCCGTTGACAGGGGGCGCGGCACTGAAGCTTTCTTT.